These 22 T cell receptor beta chains came from one sample sequenced in a study of T cell repertoires in cytomegalovirus infection. TCRdb reprocessed the reads with MiXCR, giving one entry per CDR3 protein. Of under 150,000 distinct CDR3 sequences in the sample, approximately 8.8% were seen once. Sequencing input: PBMCs. These receptors originate from a human donor in good health (CMV status not recorded). Some clones in this sample may be carry-over from other donors' samples.

This clonotype was seen ten or more times. It is unclear where the CDR3 begins or ends on the DNA, so no DNA is shown, and the CDR3 is as TCRdb lists it. This rearrangement joins TRBV6-1 to TRBJ2-7; TRBD1 is the table's D call, not checked against the DNA. The CDR3 numbers 14 amino acids, ends counted. Germline V gene sequence: CDR1 MNHNS, CDR2 SASEGT. The CDR3 here is CASSTSTGVNEQYF.

This clonotype was picked up a small number of times. The V and J genes are TRBV15 and TRBJ2-7; 8 nucleotides match TRBD1. The CDR3 spans 16 residues. Losses at the gene ends were 1 base for V and 2 bases for J; bases not matched to a gene: 7. The germline CDR1 and CDR2 sequences are LNHNV and YYDKDF (reference sequence). CDR3 coding DNA: TGTGCCACCAGCAGAGTTTCCGGGACAGGAGCCTACGAGCAGTACTTC. This translates into CATSRVSGTGAYEQYF.

This clonotype was recorded at least ten times. The chain employs TRBV4-1 and TRBJ2-7; TRBD1 matches at 9 bases. The CDR3 loop spans 15 amino acids. V was clipped by 4 bases and J by 3 bases; unmatched bases: 7. CDR1 is MGHRA and CDR2 is YSYEKL in the germline V gene. The CDR3 is CASSRAWTGDYEQYF. Here the CDR3 DNA reads TGCGCCAGCAGCCGAGCATGGACAGGGGACTACGAGCAGTACTTC.

This clonotype was detected ten times or more. Being one base from a much bigger clone, this may be a read error. The chain has TRBV7-2 and TRBJ2-2, with D uncertain. The CDR3 length is 12 residues. CDR1 and CDR2 from the germline V gene are SGHTA and FQGNSA. V was trimmed by 3 bases and J by 3 bases, leaving 2 bases between them. DNA for the CDR3: TGTGCCAGCAGCTTGCACACCGGGGAGCTGTTTTTT. This sequence encodes CASSLHTGELFF. The whole variable domain, filled in from reference TRBV7-2 and TRBJ2-2, reads GAGVSQSPSNKVTEKGKDVELRCDPISGHTALYWYRQSLGQGLEFLIYFQGNSAPDKSGLPSDRFSAERTGGSVSTLTIQRTQQEDSAVYLCASSLHTGELFFGEGSRLTVL.

The chain uses TRBV19 and TRBJ1-1, with D possibly TRBD1 on 6 matching bases. Trimming removed 7 bases at V and 6 bases at J, with 12 bases between. The germline CDR1 and CDR2 sequences are LNHDA and SQIVND (reference sequence). This CDR3 spans 12 amino acids. For the CDR3, the DNA is TGTGCCAGTACGAGGGGGACCCCTGAAGCTTTCTTT. This gives the protein CASTRGTPEAFF.

This clonotype was seen a handful of times. The chain has TRBV20-1 and TRBJ2-1; TRBD2 matches at 11 bases. The CDR3 spans 15 residues. The J segment lost 4 bases and the V segment lost 1 base, leaving 3 bases of the junction unmatched. Germline assignment: CDR1 DFQATT and CDR2 SNEGSKA (reference sequence). CDR3 nucleotides: TGCAGTGCTAGAGCCACTAGCGGGGGATACAATGAGCAGTTCTTC. The encoded protein is CSARATSGGYNEQFF.

This clonotype was counted many times. The chain uses TRBV7-9 and TRBJ1-3; a weak D match, TRBD1 (6 bases). CDR3 length: 13 amino acids. V was pared by 6 bases and J by 3 bases, with 9 bases between. Germline CDR1 reads SEHNR; CDR2 reads FQNEAQ (reference sequence). As DNA, the CDR3 is TGTGCCAGCAGACAGGGAATTGGAAACACCATATATTTT. This translates into CASRQGIGNTIYF. Variable domain in full (rest from reference TRBV7-9 and TRBJ1-3): DTGVSQNPRHKITKRGQNVTFRCDPISEHNRLYWYRQTLGQGPEFLTYFQNEAQLEKSRLLSDRFSAERPKGSFSTLEIQRTEQGDSAMYLCASRQGIGNTIYFGEGSWLTVV.

This chain joins TRBV29-1 and TRBJ1-2, with 7 nucleotides matching TRBD1. The V gene's germline CDR1 is SQVTM and CDR2 ANQGSEA. V shed 6 bases, J shed 2 bases, and the junction held 3 bases outside the gene matches. The CDR3 contains 12 residues. The CDR3 reads CSVLQGNYGYTF. The CDR3 region has the DNA TGCAGCGTCCTACAGGGGAACTATGGCTACACCTTC.

The V gene is TRBV20-1, the J gene TRBJ1-4, with D possibly matching TRBD1 (6 bases). CDR3 size: 14 residues. Trimming cost V 4 bases and J 4 bases, with 13 bases left between them. Germline V gene sequence: CDR1 DFQATT, CDR2 SNEGSKA (reference sequence). CDR3 DNA: TGCAGTGCTACCCGGGACACTGTTAATGAAAAACTGTTTTTT. Translating it yields CSATRDTVNEKLFF.

This clonotype was counted ten times or more. The chain links TRBV7-3 to TRBJ2-1; unclear D gene. Germline V lookup: CDR1 SGHTA, CDR2 FQGTGA. This CDR3 spans 13 amino acids. V lost 3 bases, J lost 4 bases, and 7 bases lay in between. Here the CDR3 reads CASSFDGYNEQFF. For the CDR3, the DNA is TGTGCCAGCAGCTTTGACGGATACAATGAGCAGTTCTTC.

The rearrangement joins TRBV20-1 to TRBJ2-1; D may be TRBD1 or TRBD2 (7 bases each). V was cut by 6 bases and J by 6 bases, with 18 bases left in between. This CDR3 spans 14 amino acids. CDR1 DFQATT and CDR2 SNEGSKA come from the germline V gene (reference sequence). The DNA of the CDR3 is TGCAGTGCCACACCAGGGGGGGTGATCAATGAGCAGTTCTTC. It encodes CSATPGGVINEQFF.

V is TRBV18 and J is TRBJ2-1, with 9 bases fitting TRBD2. Germline V gene lookup returns CDR1 KGHSH and CDR2 LQKENI. The CDR3 runs 15 residues. Germline trimming cut 1 base from V and 9 bases from J; bases unmatched to any gene: 7. The CDR3: CASSPRERGVTEQFF. The CDR3 DNA is TGTGCCAGCTCACCACGGGAGCGGGGGGTCACTGAGCAGTTCTTC.

The chain carries TRBV4-2 and TRBJ1-3; maybe TRBD1 (6 bases). Germline V gene sequence: CDR1 LGHNA, CDR2 YNFKEQ. This CDR3 contains 15 residues. The germline V and J ends were trimmed by 0 bases and 2 bases, with 8 bases remaining between them. CDR3 coding DNA: TGTGCCAGCAGCCAAGATCAGGGGCCTGGAAACACCATATATTTT. The encoded protein is CASSQDQGPGNTIYF.

In its sample, this clonotype was seen a few times. The V and J genes are TRBV28 and TRBJ1-6; D may be TRBD1 (6 bases). Looked up from germline, CDR1 is MDHEN and CDR2 is SYDVKM. CDR3 length equals 15 residues. Trimming pared 5 bases from V and 9 bases from J, leaving 17 bases between. Here the CDR3 DNA reads TGTGCCAGCAGTCCCGGTGACAGGTCCGCTTCACCCCTCCACTTT. It yields the protein CASSPGDRSASPLHF.

The chain couples TRBV10-3 to TRBJ1-2; possibly TRBD1 for D (5 bases). Germline V CDR1 and CDR2: ENHRY, SYGVKD. Trimming pared 5 bases from V and 3 bases from J, leaving 10 bases between. This CDR3 spans 13 amino acids. The CDR3 loop reads CAISQGSDYGYTF. In DNA, the CDR3 is TGTGCCATCAGTCAGGGATCGGACTATGGCTACACCTTC.

This clonotype was observed a handful of times. This rearrangement joins TRBV11-2 to TRBJ1-1; TRBD1 aligns across 8 bases. The V segment lost 2 bases and the J segment 12 bases; nucleotides outside the gene matches: 8. This CDR3 comprises 13 residues. Germline values: CDR1 SGHAT, CDR2 FQNNGV. CDR3 bases: TGTGCCAGCAGCTTACTCCCGGGACAGGATTCTTTCTTT. This codes for CASSLLPGQDSFF.

This clonotype has at least ten counts. The chain uses TRBV20-1 and TRBJ2-5, with D unclear. CDR3 length equals 15 residues. The germline gives CDR1 DFQATT, CDR2 SNEGSKA (reference sequence). Trimming cost V 0 bases and J 5 bases, with 16 bases left between them. The CDR3 sequence: CSARDIDWSMETQYF. The CDR3, as DNA: TGCAGTGCTAGAGATATAGATTGGAGTATGGAGACCCAGTACTTC.

This clonotype was detected many times. The chain is built from TRBV5-4 and TRBJ1-2; 10 bases map to TRBD1. The CDR3 is 14 residues long. The V and J ends lost 4 bases and 6 bases, in that order; junction bases with no gene match: 6. Germline V gives CDR1 SGHNT, CDR2 YYREEE (reference sequence). Here the CDR3 reads CASSRDRGVDGYTF. As DNA, the CDR3 is TGTGCCAGCAGCCGGGACAGGGGCGTTGATGGCTACACCTTC.

The chain's CDR3 is CASSLRGREYGYTF. Written as DNA, the CDR3 is TGTGCCAGCAGTTTACGGGGGAGGGAGTATGGCTACACCTTC. This sequence joins TRBV28 and TRBJ1-2; the D gene is possibly TRBD1 (5 bases). V shed 2 bases and J shed 5 bases, with 12 bases lying between them. The CDR3 is 14 amino acids. Germline CDR1 reads MDHEN; CDR2 reads SYDVKM.

The chain has TRBV18 and TRBJ2-3; D is uncertain. The CDR3 is made up of 11 amino acids. Germline V CDR1 and CDR2: KGHSH, LQKENI. V dropped 8 bases and J dropped 3 bases, with 6 bases sitting between them. In DNA, the CDR3 is TGTGCCAGCCAAAATACAGATACGCAGTATTTT. Protein: CASQNTDTQYF. The entire variable domain, with the rest obtained from reference TRBV18 and TRBJ2-3, is as follows: NAGVMQNPRHLVRRRGQEARLRCSPMKGHSHVYWYRQLPEEGLKFMVYLQKENIIDESGMPKERFSAEFPKEGPSILRIQQVVRGDSAAYFCASQNTDTQYFGPGTRLTVL.

This clonotype was seen repeatedly, ten times or more. The rearrangement links TRBV7-2 to TRBJ2-5; D might be TRBD2 (5 bases). V was pared by 3 bases and J by 1 base, with 12 bases between. In germline, CDR1 is SGHTA, CDR2 FQGNSA. The CDR3 length is 15 residues. The CDR3 bases are TGTGCCAGCAGCTTGTTTTGGGAGTTCCAAGAGACCCAGTACTTC. It specifies CASSLFWEFQETQYF. Full variable domain (rest looked up from reference TRBV7-2 and TRBJ2-5): GAGVSQSPSNKVTEKGKDVELRCDPISGHTALYWYRQSLGQGLEFLIYFQGNSAPDKSGLPSDRFSAERTGGSVSTLTIQRTQQEDSAVYLCASSLFWEFQETQYFGPGTRLLVL.

The chain combines TRBV11-2 with TRBJ2-1; TRBD1 agrees at 10 bases. CDR1 is SGHAT and CDR2 is FQNNGV in the germline V gene. The CDR3 runs to 16 residues. The junction had 10 bases not matched to a gene; V was cut back by 6 bases and J by 5 bases. The CDR3 sequence: CASSQWTGGSDNEQFF. The CDR3 DNA follows: TGTGCCAGCAGTCAATGGACAGGGGGATCCGACAATGAGCAGTTCTTC.